This T cell receptor (beta chain) is from a study of response to subunit inactivated influenza vaccine. Each CDR3 protein gets one entry after TCRdb re-called the RT-PCR reads with MiXCR. The repertoire includes 500,000 or so distinct CDR3 sequences, approximately 15% of them detected once, and about 3% sits in the top ten. This clonotype was counted ten times or more. Its cognate antigen is unknown. General observations from the study: Each seasonal influenza vaccination, the authors suggested, recruits few new T cells.

The TCR was taken from a man aged 50-75 years who received an inactivated influenza vaccine. Sequencing used CD4+ T cells sorted from PBMCs, obtained less than 25 months after vaccination.

CDR3 coding DNA: TGTGCCAGCTCTCCCAGGGCAGGGTCCTACGAGCAGTACTTC. Its protein is CASSPRAGSYEQYF. V and J are TRBV25-1 and TRBJ2-7; D perhaps matches TRBD1 (5 bases). CDR3 length: 14 residues. V lost 8 bases, J lost 1 base, and 15 bases lay in between. CDR1 is MGHDK and CDR2 is SYGVNS in the germline V gene.